This T cell receptor beta chain was obtained from a study of lymphopenia after photon versus proton radiotherapy. Measured with immunoSEQ multiplex PCR; TCRdb has only the in-frame clones, and not every one. The repertoire holds under 80,000 clones, with approximately 83% as singletons. This CDR3 region has 18 residues. CDR1 is SGHTS, CDR2 YDEGEE, per germline. The V gene end was trimmed by 7 bases and the J gene end by 4 bases; junction bases not matched to a gene: 20. This specimen consisted of peripheral blood, obtained from a patient treated with photon-based radiotherapy. The clonotype comes from a man aged 35 to 55 with gastric cancer. The genes are TRBV5-8 and TRBJ1-1, with 9 bases identical to TRBD1. The CDR3: CASSLRDRVRWQGTEAFF. In nucleotides, the CDR3 is TGTGCCAGCTCCCTTCGGGACAGGGTACGGTGGCAAGGCACTGAAGCTTTCTTT.